Sequencing of this TCR beta chain was carried out in a study of blood T cells in healthy people across ages. Study-level findings and limits: Relative to aged donors, long-lived donors carried more naive CD4+ cells and displayed higher diversity. A roughly linear fall in TCR beta diversity per million T cells was seen with increasing age. For the donors, CMV status was unknown and possibly confounded expanded clonotype changes.

This clonotype was detected only once. Its antigen is unknown. The use of a sample-barcoded 5' primer and a J-beta primer mix characterized a second PCR of about 7 to 12 cycles. Each TCR beta cDNA got a 12-nucleotide random molecular identifier. Each CDR3 protein is one row after TCRdb ran MiXCR on the 5' RACE reads. This table holds about 680,000 distinct CDR3 sequences, roughly 49% found once. The junction had 17 bases not matched to a gene; V was cut back by 4 bases and J by 11 bases. The CDR3 covers 15 residues. Germline V CDR1 and CDR2: SGHRS, YFSETQ. Sequenced material: blood. The chain has TRBV5-1 and TRBJ2-5; 7 bases map to TRBD2. This receptor was taken from a woman aged 55 to 70 in good health. The CDR3 region has the DNA TGCGCCAGCAGCGACTCTAGCGGAAATAACAATGAGCAGTACTTC. Translated, it gives CASSDSSGNNNEQYF.